This TCR beta chain emerged from a study of T cells expressing NK-cell markers. The CDR3 has 15 residues. Germline lookup yields CDR1 DFQATT and CDR2 SNEGSKA (reference sequence). TCRdb re-called the 5' RACE reads, yielding one record per CDR3 amino acid sequence without DNA. Its listing shows about 380,000 distinct CDR3 sequences. Sequenced: blood T cells: a sorted CD56 or NKG2C T cell subset, CD4+ or CD8+ T cells, or bulk PBMC T cells (not recorded which). The V gene is TRBV20-1, the J gene TRBJ2-3; TCRdb indicates TRBD2, and absent DNA this call remains unverified. This receptor was obtained from a man aged 18 to 69 in good health. The CDR3 protein is CSARRGKHYTDTQYF.